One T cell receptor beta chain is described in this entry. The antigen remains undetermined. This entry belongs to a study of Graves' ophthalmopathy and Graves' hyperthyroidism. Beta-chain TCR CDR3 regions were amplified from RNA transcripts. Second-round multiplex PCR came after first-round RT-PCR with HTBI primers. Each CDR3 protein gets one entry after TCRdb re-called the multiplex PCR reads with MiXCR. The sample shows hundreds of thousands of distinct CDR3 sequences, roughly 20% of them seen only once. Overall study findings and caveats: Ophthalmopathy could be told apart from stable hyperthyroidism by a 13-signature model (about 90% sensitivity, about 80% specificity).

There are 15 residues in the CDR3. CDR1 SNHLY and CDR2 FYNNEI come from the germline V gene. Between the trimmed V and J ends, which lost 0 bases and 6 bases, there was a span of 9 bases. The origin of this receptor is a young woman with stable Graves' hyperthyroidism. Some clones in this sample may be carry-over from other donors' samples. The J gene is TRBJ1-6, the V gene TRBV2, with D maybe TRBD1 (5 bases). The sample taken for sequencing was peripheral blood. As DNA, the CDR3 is TGTGCCAGCAGTGAAGCGGGGCAGATTAATTCACCCCTCCACTTT. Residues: CASSEAGQINSPLHF.